The clone carrying this T cell receptor (beta chain) was seen once. V was pared by 2 bases and J by 8 bases, with 13 bases between. The CDR3 runs 15 residues. Germline V gene data show CDR1 as SNHLY and CDR2 as FYNNEI. Using immunoSEQ multiplex PCR, the repertoire was profiled, and TCRdb retains in-frame clones only, with some absent. The sample carries roughly 130,000 clones, 91% recorded once. The source of the sample is a study of control samples from healthy donors and cancer patients. J is TRBJ1-6 and V is TRBV2; D is ambiguous. Sequencing was done on a sample of blood. The receptor was isolated from a man between 18 and 35 years old in good health. The CDR3 region has the DNA TGTGCCAGCAGTGAAACCCCAATCGGTTATTCACCCCTCCACTTT. Its translation is CASSETPIGYSPLHF. The full variable domain, in which reference TRBV2 and TRBJ1-6 provide the parts outside the CDR3, is EPEVTQTPSHQVTQMGQEVILRCVPISNHLYFYWYRQILGQKVEFLVSFYNNEISEKSEIFDDQFSVERPDGSNFTLKIRSTKLEDSAMYFCASSETPIGYSPLHFGNGTRLTVT.